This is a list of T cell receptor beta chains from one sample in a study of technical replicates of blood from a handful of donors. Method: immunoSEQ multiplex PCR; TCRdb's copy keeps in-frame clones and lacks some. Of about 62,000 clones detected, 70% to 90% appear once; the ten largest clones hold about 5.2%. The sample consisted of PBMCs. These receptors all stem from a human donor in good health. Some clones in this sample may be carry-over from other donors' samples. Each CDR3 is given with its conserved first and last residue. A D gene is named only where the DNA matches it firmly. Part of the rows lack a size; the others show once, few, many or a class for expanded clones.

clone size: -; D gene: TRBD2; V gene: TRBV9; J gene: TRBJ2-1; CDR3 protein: CASSAGLAGNEQFF; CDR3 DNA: TGTGCCAGCAGCGCTGGACTAGCGGGGAATGAGCAGTTCTTC
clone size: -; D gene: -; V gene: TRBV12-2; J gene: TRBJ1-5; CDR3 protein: CASRLEDSHAGSNQPQHF; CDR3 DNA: TGTGCAAGTCGCTTAGAGGACAGCCACGCGGGTAGCAATCAGCCCCAGCATTTT
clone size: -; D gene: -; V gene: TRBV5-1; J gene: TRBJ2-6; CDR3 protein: CASSLTGSGANVLTF; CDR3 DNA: TGCGCCAGCAGCCTGACGGGGTCTGGGGCCAACGTCCTGACTTTC
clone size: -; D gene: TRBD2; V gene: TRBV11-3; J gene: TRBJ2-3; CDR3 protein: CASSLGTSGVGTQYF; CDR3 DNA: TGTGCCAGCAGCCTAGGGACTAGCGGAGTGGGTACGCAGTATTTT
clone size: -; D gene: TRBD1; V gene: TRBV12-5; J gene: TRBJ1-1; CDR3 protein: CASGQGGQTRGTEAFF; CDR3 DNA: TGTGCTAGTGGCCAGGGGGGACAGACACGAGGCACTGAAGCTTTCTTT
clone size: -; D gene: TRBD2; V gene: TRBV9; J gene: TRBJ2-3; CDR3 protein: CASSVGPGGGSGADTQYF; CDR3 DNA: TGTGCCAGCAGCGTAGGACCGGGAGGAGGTTCAGGAGCAGATACGCAGTATTTT
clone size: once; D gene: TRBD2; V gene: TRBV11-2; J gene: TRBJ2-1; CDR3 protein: CASSWDLGLAGQGNEQFF; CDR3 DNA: TGTGCCAGCAGCTGGGACTTGGGACTAGCGGGACAAGGCAATGAGCAGTTCTTC
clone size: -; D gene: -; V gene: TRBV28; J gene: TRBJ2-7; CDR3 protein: CASSRGSWEQYF; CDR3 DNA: TGTGCCAGCAGCAGAGGAAGTTGGGAGCAGTACTTC
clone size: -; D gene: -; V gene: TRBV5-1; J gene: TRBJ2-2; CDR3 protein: CASSFGMYTGELFF; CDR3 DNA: TGCGCCAGCAGCTTCGGGATGTACACCGGGGAGCTGTTTTTT
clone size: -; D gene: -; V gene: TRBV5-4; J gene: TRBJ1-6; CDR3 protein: CASSEQTGPLHF; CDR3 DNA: TGTGCCAGCAGCGAACAGACAGGTCCCCTCCACTTT
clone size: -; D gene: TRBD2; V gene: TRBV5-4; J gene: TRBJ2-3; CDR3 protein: CASSLRLAGTDTQYF; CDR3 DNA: TGTGCCAGCAGCTTGAGACTAGCGGGCACAGATACGCAGTATTTT
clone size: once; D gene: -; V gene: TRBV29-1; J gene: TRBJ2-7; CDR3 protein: CSATGTYEQYF; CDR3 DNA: TGCAGCGCTACAGGAACCTACGAGCAGTACTTC
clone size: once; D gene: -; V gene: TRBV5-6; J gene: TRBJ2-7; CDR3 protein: CASSLWTHEQYF; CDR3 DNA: TGTGCCAGCAGCTTGTGGACTCACGAGCAGTACTTC
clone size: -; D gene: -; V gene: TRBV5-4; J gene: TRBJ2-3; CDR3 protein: CASSGKRGGRADTQYF; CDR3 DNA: TGTGCCAGCAGCGGAAAAAGGGGGGGCAGGGCAGATACGCAGTATTTT
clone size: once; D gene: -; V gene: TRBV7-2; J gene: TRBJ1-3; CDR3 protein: CASSLLISSGNTIYF; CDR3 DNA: TGTGCCAGCAGCTTGTTGATTAGCTCTGGAAACACCATATATTTT
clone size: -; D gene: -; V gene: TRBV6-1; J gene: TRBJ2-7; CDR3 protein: CASSDDGVYEQYF; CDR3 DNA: TGTGCCAGCAGTGATGATGGAGTGTACGAGCAGTACTTC
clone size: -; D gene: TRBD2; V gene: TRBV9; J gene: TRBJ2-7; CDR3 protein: CASSLKGLAGPQETYEQYF; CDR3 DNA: TGTGCCAGCAGCTTAAAGGGACTAGCGGGACCCCAGGAGACCTACGAGCAGTACTTC